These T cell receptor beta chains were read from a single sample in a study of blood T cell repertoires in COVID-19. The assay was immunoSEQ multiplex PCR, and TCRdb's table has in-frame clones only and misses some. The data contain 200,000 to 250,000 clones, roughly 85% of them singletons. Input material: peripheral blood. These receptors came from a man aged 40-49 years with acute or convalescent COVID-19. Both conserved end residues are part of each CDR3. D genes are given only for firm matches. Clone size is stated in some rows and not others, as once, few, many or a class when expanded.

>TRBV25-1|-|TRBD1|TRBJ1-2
CASSSRDRGSGYTF
TGTGCCAGCAGTAGTCGGGACAGGGGGTCTGGCTACACCTTC
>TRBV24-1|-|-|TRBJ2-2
CATSYGPIGELFF
TGTGCCACCAGTTACGGTCCGATCGGGGAGCTGTTTTTT
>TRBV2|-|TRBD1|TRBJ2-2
CASSEQGATGELFF
TGTGCCAGCAGTGAACAGGGGGCCACCGGGGAGCTGTTTTTT
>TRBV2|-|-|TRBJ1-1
CASVPRMGGNTEAFF
TGTGCCAGCGTACCCCGCATGGGGGGGAACACTGAAGCTTTCTTT
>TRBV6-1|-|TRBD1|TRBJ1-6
CASSEGTGYSPLHF
TGTGCCAGCAGTGAAGGGACAGGTTATTCACCCCTCCACTTT
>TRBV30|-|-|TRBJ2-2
CAWSVGVGELFF
TGTGCCTGGAGTGTAGGAGTCGGGGAGCTGTTTTTT
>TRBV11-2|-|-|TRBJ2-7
CASSRGGGPYEQYF
TGTGCCAGCAGCCGAGGTGGCGGTCCCTACGAGCAGTACTTC
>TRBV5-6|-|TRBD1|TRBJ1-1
CASSLDRDTEAFF
TGTGCCAGCAGCCTTGACAGGGACACTGAAGCTTTCTTT
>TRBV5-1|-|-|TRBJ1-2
CASRIEGYGYTF
TGCGCCAGCCGGATCGAGGGCTATGGCTACACCTTC
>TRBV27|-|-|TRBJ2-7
CASSSRVEQYF
TGTGCCAGCAGTTCCAGGGTAGAGCAGTACTTC
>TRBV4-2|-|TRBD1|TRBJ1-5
CASSQGGQGNQPQHF
TGTGCCAGCAGCCAAGGGGGACAGGGCAATCAGCCCCAGCATTTT
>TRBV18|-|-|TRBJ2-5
CASSPGTTQETQYF
TGTGCCAGCTCACCTGGGACAACCCAAGAGACCCAGTACTTC
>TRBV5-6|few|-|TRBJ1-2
CASSLAVGRVDGYTF
TGTGCCAGCAGCTTGGCCGTGGGCAGGGTAGATGGCTACACCTTC
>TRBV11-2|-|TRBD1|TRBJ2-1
CASSLGQDSSYNEQFF
TGTGCCAGCAGCCTTGGACAGGACAGCTCTTACAATGAGCAGTTCTTC
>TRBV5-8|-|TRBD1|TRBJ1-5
CASSLITGVSNQPQHF
TGTGCCAGCAGCTTGATTACAGGGGTAAGCAATCAGCCCCAGCATTTT
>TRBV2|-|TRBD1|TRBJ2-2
CATIPGQINTGELFF
TGTGCCACCATTCCGGGACAGATAAACACCGGGGAGCTGTTTTTT
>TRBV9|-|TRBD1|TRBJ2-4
CASSVAEGAKNIQYF
TGTGCCAGCAGCGTAGCTGAGGGGGCGAAAAACATTCAGTACTTC
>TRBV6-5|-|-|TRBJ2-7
CASSYESRAYEQYF
TGTGCCAGCAGTTACGAAAGCAGGGCCTACGAGCAGTACTTC
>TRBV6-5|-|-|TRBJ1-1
CASSYSSNFMNTEAFF
TGTGCCAGCAGTTACTCGAGCAATTTCATGAACACTGAAGCTTTCTTT
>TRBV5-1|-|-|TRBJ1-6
CASSLDSPGNNSPLHF
TGCGCCAGCAGCTTGGATTCCCCCGGGAATAATTCACCCCTCCACTTT
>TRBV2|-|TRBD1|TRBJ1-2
CASSDPGGYYGYTF
TGTGCCAGCAGTGATCCAGGGGGATACTATGGCTACACCTTC
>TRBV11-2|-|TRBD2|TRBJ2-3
CASSTLAGGSGDTQYF
TGTGCCAGCAGCACCTTGGCGGGGGGGTCGGGAGATACGCAGTATTTT
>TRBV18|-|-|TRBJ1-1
CASSPPGGRGTEAFF
TGTGCCAGCTCACCACCGGGGGGTAGGGGCACTGAAGCTTTCTTT
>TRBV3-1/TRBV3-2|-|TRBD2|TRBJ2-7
CASSQGQLAGGYEQYF
TGTGCCAGCAGCCAAGGGCAACTAGCGGGGGGTTACGAGCAGTACTTC
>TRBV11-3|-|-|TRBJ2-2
CASSLGLAATGELFF
TGTGCCAGCAGCTTAGGGCTAGCAGCTACCGGGGAGCTGTTTTTT
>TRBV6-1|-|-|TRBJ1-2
CASSELVAITF
TGTGCCAGCAGTGAATTGGTGGCAATCACCTTC
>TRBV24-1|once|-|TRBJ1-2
CATSDQGRTSGYTF
TGTGCCACCAGTGACCAGGGACGGACTAGCGGCTACACCTTC
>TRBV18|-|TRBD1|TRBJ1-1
CASSPPTGKNTEAFF
TGTGCCAGCTCACCCCCGACAGGGAAGAACACTGAAGCTTTCTTT
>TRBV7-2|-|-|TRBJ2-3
CASSWTPDTQYF
TGTGCCAGCAGCTGGACACCAGATACACAGTATTTT
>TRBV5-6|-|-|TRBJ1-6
CASSLFRAGSNSPLHF
TGTGCCAGCAGCTTGTTTAGGGCGGGATCTAATTCACCCCTCCACTTT
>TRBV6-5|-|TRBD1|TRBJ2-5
CASSSGQGPARETQYF
TGTGCCAGCAGTTCCGGACAGGGGCCGGCAAGAGAGACCCAGTACTTC
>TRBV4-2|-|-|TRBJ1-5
CASSPWTEGWPQHF
TGTGCCAGCAGCCCGTGGACAGAGGGGTGGCCCCAGCATTTT
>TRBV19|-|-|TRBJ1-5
CASRQKGGQPQHF
TGTGCCAGCCGACAGAAGGGAGGACAGCCCCAGCATTTT
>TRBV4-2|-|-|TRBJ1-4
CASSQAQATGEKLFF
TGTGCCAGCAGCCAAGCCCAAGCTACGGGTGAAAAACTGTTTTTT
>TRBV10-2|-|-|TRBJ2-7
CASSETRSYEQYF
TGCGCCAGCAGTGAGACTAGGAGCTACGAGCAGTACTTC
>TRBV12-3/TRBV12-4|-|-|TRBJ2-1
CASSKGEANEQFF
TGTGCCAGCAGCAAGGGAGAGGCCAATGAGCAGTTCTTC
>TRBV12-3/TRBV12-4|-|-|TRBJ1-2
CASMGDYYGYTF
TGTGCCAGCATGGGGGACTACTATGGCTACACCTTC
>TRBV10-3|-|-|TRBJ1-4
CAISAAGQNSEKLFF
TGTGCCATCAGTGCTGCAGGACAGAATAGTGAAAAACTGTTTTTT
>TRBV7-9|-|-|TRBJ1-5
CASSFPDSGDQPQHF
TGTGCCAGCAGCTTTCCGGACTCTGGCGATCAGCCCCAGCATTTT
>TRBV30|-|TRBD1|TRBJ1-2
CAWSVGDRGYGYTF
TGTGCCTGGAGTGTGGGGGACAGGGGGTATGGCTACACCTTC
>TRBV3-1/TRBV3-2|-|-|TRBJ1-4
CASSHSNVGNEKLFF
TGTGCCAGCAGCCATAGCAATGTAGGTAATGAAAAACTGTTTTTT
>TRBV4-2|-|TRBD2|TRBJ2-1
CASSQASGGRQANEQFF
TGTGCCAGCAGCCAAGCTAGCGGGGGGCGTCAAGCGAATGAGCAGTTCTTC
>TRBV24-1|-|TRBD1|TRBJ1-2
CATSDPRGGGDREIRYTF
TGTGCCACCAGTGATCCTCGAGGGGGTGGGGACAGGGAAATTCGCTACACCTTC
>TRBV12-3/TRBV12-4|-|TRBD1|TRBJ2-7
CASSLLDRGKQYF
TGTGCCAGCAGTTTGCTGGACAGGGGGAAACAGTACTTC
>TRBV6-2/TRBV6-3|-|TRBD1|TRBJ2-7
CASSSNPPGQTDYEQYF
TGTGCCAGCAGCTCCAACCCCCCGGGACAGACAGACTACGAGCAGTACTTC
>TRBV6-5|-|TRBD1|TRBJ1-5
CASRGQGNQPQHF
TGTGCCAGCAGGGGACAGGGCAATCAGCCCCAGCATTTT
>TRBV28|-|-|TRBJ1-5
CASSLSGAYQPQHF
TGTGCCAGCAGTTTATCAGGGGCCTATCAGCCCCAGCATTTT
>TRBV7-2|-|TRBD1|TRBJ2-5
CASSLVRGYQETQYF
TGTGCCAGCAGCTTAGTCAGGGGGTACCAAGAGACCCAGTACTTC
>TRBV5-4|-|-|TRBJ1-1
CASSLEWGAEAFF
TGTGCCAGCAGCTTGGAGTGGGGCGCTGAAGCTTTCTTT
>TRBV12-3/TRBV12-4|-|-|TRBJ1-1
CASSLDGGTEAFF
TGTGCCAGCAGTTTAGACGGGGGTACTGAAGCTTTCTTT
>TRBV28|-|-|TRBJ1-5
CASSQQGLNQPQHF
TGTGCCAGCAGTCAACAGGGTCTCAATCAGCCCCAGCATTTT
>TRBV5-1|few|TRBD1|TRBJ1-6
CASSLTGGEINSPLHF
TGCGCCAGCAGCCTGACAGGGGGCGAGATAAATTCACCCCTCCACTTT
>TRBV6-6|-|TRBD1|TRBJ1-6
CASSLTGGSPSSYNSPLHF
TGTGCCAGCAGTCTCACAGGGGGCTCCCCCAGCTCCTATAATTCACCCCTCCACTTT
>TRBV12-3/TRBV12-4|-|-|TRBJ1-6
CASSLKGSPLHF
TGTGCCAGCAGCCTAAAGGGGTCACCCCTCCACTTT